The 5 T cell receptor beta chains listed next were all sequenced from one sample in a study of T cells in tumors after PD-1 blockade. The data were produced by immunoSEQ multiplex PCR, yet TCRdb's version contains in-frame clones alone and is incomplete. The sample contains approximately 9,300 clones, 67% of which appear only once. The material was tumor tissue, obtained after anti-PD-1 treatment. These receptors were obtained from a human donor with basal cell carcinoma.

This clone was seen only a few times. This sequence joins TRBV6-5 and TRBJ2-2, with D possibly TRBD2 on 5 matching bases. From germline, CDR1 is MNHEY and CDR2 SVGAGI. The germline V and J ends were trimmed by 8 bases and 2 bases, with 12 bases remaining between them. The CDR3 contains 14 residues. The CDR3 is CASRRGGNTGELFF. The CDR3 bases are TGTGCCAGCCGACGGGGTGGAAACACCGGGGAGCTGTTTTTT.

This chain uses TRBV7-3 with TRBJ2-1; 9 bases are shared with TRBD2. Germline CDR1 reads SGHTA; CDR2 reads FQGTGA. The CDR3 is made up of 14 amino acids. After removal of 2 bases from V and 7 bases from J, the junction contained 3 bases not matched to a gene. The DNA of the CDR3 is TGTGCCAGCAGCTTAGCGGGGGGGCCGAATGAGCAGTTCTTC. It yields the protein CASSLAGGPNEQFF.

Only a few counts were recorded for this clone. The CDR3 is CASSPIAGSAYNEQFF. In DNA form, the CDR3 reads TGTGCCAGCAGCCCCATAGCGGGGTCAGCCTACAATGAGCAGTTCTTC. This sequence joins TRBV14 and TRBJ2-1; the match to TRBD2 covers 8 bases. Germline CDR1 is SGHDN and CDR2 is FVKESK. V was clipped by 4 bases and J by 2 bases; unmatched bases: 7. CDR3 length: 16 amino acids.

The chain couples TRBV7-3 to TRBJ1-3; D call uncertain. CDR3 length equals 16 residues. Looked up from germline, CDR1 is SGHTA and CDR2 is FQGTGA. Trimming removed 4 bases at V and 0 bases at J, with 13 bases between. The CDR3 region has the DNA TGTGCCAGCAGCTCTCCGGACGATAGCTCTGGAAACACCATATATTTT. The encoded protein is CASSSPDDSSGNTIYF.

The genes are TRBV7-9 and TRBJ2-3; D unclear. Trimming left V 8 bases short and J 1 base short, with 10 bases between. Germline loops: CDR1 SEHNR, CDR2 FQNEAQ (reference sequence). CDR3 size: 13 residues. As DNA, the CDR3 is TGTGCCAGCGCTGACTCTGGCACAGATACGCAGTATTTT. This codes for CASADSGTDTQYF. Variable domain in full (rest from reference TRBV7-9 and TRBJ2-3): DTGVSQNPRHKITKRGQNVTFRCDPISEHNRLYWYRQTLGQGPEFLTYFQNEAQLEKSRLLSDRFSAERPKGSFSTLEIQRTEQGDSAMYLCASADSGTDTQYFGPGTRLTVL.